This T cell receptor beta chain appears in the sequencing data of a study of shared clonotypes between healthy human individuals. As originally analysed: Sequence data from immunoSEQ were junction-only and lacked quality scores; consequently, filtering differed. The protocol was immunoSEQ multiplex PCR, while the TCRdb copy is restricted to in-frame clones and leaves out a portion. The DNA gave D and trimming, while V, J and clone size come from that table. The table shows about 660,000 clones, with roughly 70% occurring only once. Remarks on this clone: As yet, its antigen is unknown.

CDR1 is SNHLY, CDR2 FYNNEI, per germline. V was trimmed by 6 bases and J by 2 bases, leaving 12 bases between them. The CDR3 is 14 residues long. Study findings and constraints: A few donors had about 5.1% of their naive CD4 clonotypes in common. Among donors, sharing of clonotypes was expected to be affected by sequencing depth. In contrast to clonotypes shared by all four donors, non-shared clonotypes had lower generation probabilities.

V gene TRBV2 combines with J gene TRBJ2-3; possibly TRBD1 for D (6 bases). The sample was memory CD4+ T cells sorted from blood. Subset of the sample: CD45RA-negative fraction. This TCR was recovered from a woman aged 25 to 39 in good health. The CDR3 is CASRNREDTDTQYF. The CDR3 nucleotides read TGTGCCAGCAGAAACAGGGAAGACACAGATACGCAGTATTTT.